These T cell receptor beta chains were read from a single sample in a study of tumor-infiltrating lymphocytes in primary liver carcinoma. TCRdb re-called the multiplex PCR reads through MiXCR, storing one row per CDR3 protein. There are around 330,000 distinct CDR3 sequences in the sample; 50% to 70% occur only once, and roughly 8.6% lies in the top ten. The sequenced sample consisted of peripheral blood. The receptors derive from a man aged 35 to 55 with primary liver carcinoma and hepatitis B virus infection. Each CDR3 is given with its conserved first and last residue. Each record gives: clone size, CDR3 length, V gene, D gene, J gene, CDR3 protein, CDR3 DNA. D genes are given only for firm matches. Some rows have no size entry. The others give once, few or many, or a class for an expanded clone.

clone_size: NA; cdr3_length: 17; v_call: TRBV10-3; d_call: NA; j_call: TRBJ2-1; cdr3_aa: CAISSTSGRGAYNEQFF; cdr3_nt: TGTGCCATCAGCTCAACATCCGGGAGAGGGGCCTACAATGAGCAGTTCTTC
clone_size: NA; cdr3_length: 14; v_call: TRBV12-3/TRBV12-4; d_call: NA; j_call: TRBJ2-1; cdr3_aa: CASSLQGRQNEQFF; cdr3_nt: TGTGCCAGCAGTCTTCAGGGGCGGCAGAATGAGCAGTTCTTC
clone_size: many; cdr3_length: 13; v_call: TRBV29-1; d_call: NA; j_call: TRBJ2-2; cdr3_aa: CSVGAVNTGELFF; cdr3_nt: TGCAGCGTTGGGGCAGTTAACACCGGGGAGCTGTTTTTT
clone_size: NA; cdr3_length: 11; v_call: TRBV29-1; d_call: NA; j_call: TRBJ2-1; cdr3_aa: CSIGNHNEQFF; cdr3_nt: TGCAGCATCGGGAACCACAATGAGCAGTTCTTC
clone_size: few; cdr3_length: 14; v_call: TRBV5-1; d_call: TRBD2; j_call: TRBJ2-4; cdr3_aa: CASSSAGRYDIQYF; cdr3_nt: TGCGCCAGCAGCTCAGCGGGACGGTACGACATTCAGTACTTC
clone_size: NA; cdr3_length: 16; v_call: TRBV4-1; d_call: TRBD2; j_call: TRBJ2-7; cdr3_aa: CAISQSFGGVSYEQYF; cdr3_nt: TGCGCCATCAGCCAATCCTTTGGGGGGGTTTCCTACGAGCAGTACTTC
clone_size: NA; cdr3_length: 13; v_call: TRBV5-1; d_call: TRBD1; j_call: TRBJ1-2; cdr3_aa: CASSRDRAPGYTF; cdr3_nt: TGCGCCAGCAGCCGGGACAGGGCCCCGGGCTACACCTTC
clone_size: once; cdr3_length: 16; v_call: TRBV5-6; d_call: TRBD2; j_call: TRBJ2-3; cdr3_aa: CASSFGLSGGRDTQYF; cdr3_nt: TGTGCCAGCAGCTTTGGACTATCGGGAGGGCGAGATACGCAGTATTTT
clone_size: NA; cdr3_length: 16; v_call: TRBV6-6; d_call: TRBD2; j_call: TRBJ2-5; cdr3_aa: CASSSGLAGARETQYF; cdr3_nt: TGTGCCAGCAGCAGCGGACTAGCGGGAGCCAGGGAGACCCAGTACTTC
clone_size: few; cdr3_length: 13; v_call: TRBV5-1; d_call: TRBD1; j_call: TRBJ1-4; cdr3_aa: CASRPGTDEKLFF; cdr3_nt: TGCGCCAGCAGGCCGGGGACAGATGAAAAACTGTTTTTT
clone_size: NA; cdr3_length: 16; v_call: TRBV30; d_call: NA; j_call: TRBJ2-7; cdr3_aa: CAWSPPRGKGQDEQYF; cdr3_nt: TGTGCCTGGAGTCCCCCCCGGGGAAAGGGTCAAGACGAGCAGTACTTC
clone_size: NA; cdr3_length: 14; v_call: TRBV4-2; d_call: NA; j_call: TRBJ2-2; cdr3_aa: CASSQGGATGELLF; cdr3_nt: TGTGCAAGCAGCCAAGGGGGGGCAACCGGGGAGCTGCTTTTT
clone_size: few; cdr3_length: 15; v_call: TRBV11-2; d_call: NA; j_call: TRBJ2-7; cdr3_aa: CASGSRVSEAYEQYF; cdr3_nt: TGTGCCAGCGGCTCCCGGGTCTCCGAGGCCTACGAGCAGTACTTC
clone_size: NA; cdr3_length: 17; v_call: TRBV11-1; d_call: TRBD1; j_call: TRBJ2-7; cdr3_aa: CASSLGNYGTAAYEQHF; cdr3_nt: TGTGCCAGCAGCTTAGGCAACTACGGGACAGCCGCCTACGAGCAGCACTTC
clone_size: NA; cdr3_length: 12; v_call: TRBV2; d_call: NA; j_call: TRBJ1-5; cdr3_aa: CASRVSDQPQHF; cdr3_nt: TGTGCCAGCAGGGTATCGGATCAGCCCCAGCATTTT
clone_size: NA; cdr3_length: 16; v_call: TRBV11-2; d_call: NA; j_call: TRBJ2-1; cdr3_aa: CASSLRQEGLRNEQFF; cdr3_nt: TGTGCCAGCAGCTTACGGCAGGAGGGCCTTCGCAATGAGCAGTTCTTC
clone_size: NA; cdr3_length: 15; v_call: TRBV7-6; d_call: TRBD1; j_call: TRBJ2-7; cdr3_aa: CASVHPGQGPYEQYF; cdr3_nt: TGTGCCAGCGTCCACCCGGGACAGGGTCCCTACGAGCAGTACTTC
clone_size: NA; cdr3_length: 15; v_call: TRBV28; d_call: TRBD1; j_call: TRBJ2-1; cdr3_aa: CASSTAGTGNNDQFF; cdr3_nt: TGTGCCAGCAGTACCGCCGGGACAGGGAACAATGACCAGTTCTTC
clone_size: NA; cdr3_length: 15; v_call: TRBV4-2; d_call: TRBD2; j_call: TRBJ2-1; cdr3_aa: CASSHEGLAGTGQFF; cdr3_nt: TGTGCCAGCAGCCATGAGGGACTAGCGGGAACTGGGCAGTTCTTC
clone_size: many; cdr3_length: 16; v_call: TRBV6-1; d_call: TRBD1; j_call: TRBJ1-2; cdr3_aa: CASSGTRDRVAYGYTF; cdr3_nt: TGTGCCAGCAGTGGAACCCGGGACAGGGTTGCCTATGGCTACACCTTC
clone_size: few; cdr3_length: 14; v_call: TRBV20-1; d_call: NA; j_call: TRBJ1-1; cdr3_aa: CSARVGAKDTEAFF; cdr3_nt: TGCAGTGCTAGAGTGGGGGCTAAAGACACTGAAGCTTTCTTT
clone_size: few; cdr3_length: 11; v_call: TRBV23-1; d_call: NA; j_call: TRBJ2-7; cdr3_aa: CASRDNYEQYF; cdr3_nt: TGTGCCAGCAGGGACAACTACGAGCAGTACTTC
clone_size: NA; cdr3_length: 14; v_call: TRBV6-5; d_call: TRBD2; j_call: TRBJ2-7; cdr3_aa: CACMRLAGGGEQYF; cdr3_nt: TGTGCCTGCATGAGACTAGCAGGAGGTGGCGAGCAGTACTTC
clone_size: NA; cdr3_length: 16; v_call: TRBV4-1; d_call: NA; j_call: TRBJ2-1; cdr3_aa: CASSQDLVSFYNEQFF; cdr3_nt: TGCGCCAGTAGCCAAGATCTCGTGTCCTTCTACAATGAGCAGTTCTTC
clone_size: NA; cdr3_length: 17; v_call: TRBV28; d_call: TRBD1; j_call: TRBJ1-2; cdr3_aa: CASRGMGQGSGSHGYTF; cdr3_nt: TGTGCCAGCAGGGGTATGGGACAGGGGAGTGGGAGCCATGGCTACACCTTC
clone_size: few; cdr3_length: 15; v_call: TRBV28; d_call: NA; j_call: TRBJ2-7; cdr3_aa: CASSAPRGTYYEQYF; cdr3_nt: TGTGCCAGCAGTGCTCCCAGGGGCACGTACTACGAGCAGTACTTC
clone_size: NA; cdr3_length: 12; v_call: TRBV29-1; d_call: NA; j_call: TRBJ1-2; cdr3_aa: CSIEGPPNDYTF; cdr3_nt: TGCAGCATTGAAGGGCCGCCAAATGACTACACTTTC
clone_size: many; cdr3_length: 12; v_call: TRBV29-1; d_call: NA; j_call: TRBJ1-1; cdr3_aa: CSVESGVTEAFF; cdr3_nt: TGCAGCGTTGAATCCGGGGTCACTGAAGCTTTCTTT
clone_size: many; cdr3_length: 15; v_call: TRBV6-5; d_call: NA; j_call: TRBJ1-2; cdr3_aa: CASGPSALLSYGYTF; cdr3_nt: TGTGCCAGCGGTCCGTCCGCACTTCTAAGCTATGGCTACACCTTC
clone_size: NA; cdr3_length: 12; v_call: TRBV30; d_call: NA; j_call: TRBJ2-7; cdr3_aa: CAFSGQRPEQYF; cdr3_nt: TGTGCCTTCTCCGGACAGCGTCCCGAGCAGTACTTC
clone_size: NA; cdr3_length: 21; v_call: TRBV11-2; d_call: TRBD1; j_call: TRBJ2-6; cdr3_aa: CTSSMGGDRGISLSGANVLTF; cdr3_nt: TGTACCAGCAGCATGGGGGGAGACAGGGGCATTTCCCTCTCTGGGGCCAACGTCCTAACTTTC
clone_size: few; cdr3_length: 16; v_call: TRBV6-1; d_call: NA; j_call: TRBJ2-2; cdr3_aa: CASSEQKFANTGELFF; cdr3_nt: TGTGCCAGCAGTGAACAGAAATTTGCGAACACCGGGGAGCTGTTTTTT
clone_size: NA; cdr3_length: 15; v_call: TRBV28; d_call: TRBD1; j_call: TRBJ1-6; cdr3_aa: CAVLPSGQGGSPLHF; cdr3_nt: TGTGCGGTCCTACCTTCTGGACAGGGGGGATCACCCCTCCACTTT
clone_size: NA; cdr3_length: 14; v_call: TRBV24-1; d_call: NA; j_call: TRBJ2-7; cdr3_aa: CATSNWPEFYEQYF; cdr3_nt: TGTGCCACCAGTAATTGGCCAGAGTTCTACGAGCAGTACTTC
clone_size: NA; cdr3_length: 12; v_call: TRBV5-4; d_call: NA; j_call: TRBJ2-1; cdr3_aa: CASSPKGNEQFF; cdr3_nt: TGTGCCAGCAGCCCCAAAGGCAATGAGCAGTTCTTC
clone_size: few; cdr3_length: 12; v_call: TRBV28; d_call: NA; j_call: TRBJ2-7; cdr3_aa: CASSSSGHEQYF; cdr3_nt: TGTGCCAGCAGTTCCTCAGGCCACGAGCAGTACTTC
clone_size: NA; cdr3_length: 14; v_call: TRBV11-1; d_call: TRBD1; j_call: TRBJ2-7; cdr3_aa: CASTDTGTVYKQYF; cdr3_nt: TGTGCCAGCACCGACACCGGGACAGTGTACAAGCAGTACTTC
clone_size: NA; cdr3_length: 15; v_call: TRBV11-2; d_call: NA; j_call: TRBJ2-7; cdr3_aa: CASSLGRRAPYEQYF; cdr3_nt: TGTGCCAGCAGCTTAGGGAGGAGGGCCCCCTATGAGCAGTACTTC
clone_size: NA; cdr3_length: 17; v_call: TRBV28; d_call: NA; j_call: TRBJ2-6; cdr3_aa: CASSSTSDLVGANILTF; cdr3_nt: TGTGCCAGCAGTTCCACCTCGGACCTGGTTGGGGCCAACATCCTGACTTTC
clone_size: NA; cdr3_length: 15; v_call: TRBV10-3; d_call: TRBD1; j_call: TRBJ1-1; cdr3_aa: CAISETGGRITEAFF; cdr3_nt: TGTGCCATCAGTGAGACAGGGGGCCGCATCACTGAAGCTTTCTTT
clone_size: few; cdr3_length: 16; v_call: TRBV14; d_call: NA; j_call: TRBJ2-7; cdr3_aa: CASSQVAVVGQNEQYF; cdr3_nt: TGTGCCAGCAGCCAAGTGGCGGTAGTGGGTCAAAACGAGCAGTACTTC
clone_size: many; cdr3_length: 12; v_call: TRBV6-1; d_call: NA; j_call: TRBJ2-7; cdr3_aa: CASMAVSYEQYF; cdr3_nt: TGTGCCAGCATGGCAGTTTCCTACGAGCAGTACTTC
clone_size: few; cdr3_length: 14; v_call: TRBV5-1; d_call: TRBD2; j_call: TRBJ2-3; cdr3_aa: CASSLASGTDTQYF; cdr3_nt: TGCGCCAGCAGCTTGGCTAGCGGGACAGATACGCAGTATTTT
clone_size: NA; cdr3_length: 18; v_call: TRBV5-6; d_call: TRBD2; j_call: TRBJ2-3; cdr3_aa: CASSGLAEALVRTDTQYF; cdr3_nt: TGTGCCAGCAGCGGACTAGCAGAAGCCCTTGTCCGCACAGATACGCAGTATTTT
clone_size: NA; cdr3_length: 11; v_call: TRBV6-2/TRBV6-3; d_call: NA; j_call: TRBJ2-5; cdr3_aa: CASIRGGTQYF; cdr3_nt: TGTGCCAGCATCCGGGGAGGGACCCAGTACTTC
clone_size: many; cdr3_length: 14; v_call: TRBV12-3/TRBV12-4; d_call: NA; j_call: TRBJ1-1; cdr3_aa: CASSWGDVSTEAFF; cdr3_nt: TGTGCCAGCAGCTGGGGGGATGTTTCCACTGAAGCTTTCTTT